Given below is one T cell receptor (beta chain) in context. After removal of 4 bases from V and 7 bases from J, the junction contained 7 bases not matched to a gene. The germline CDR1 and CDR2 sequences are SGDLS and YYNGEE. This CDR3 has 15 amino acids. Autoimmune disease history or systemic immunosuppression led to patient exclusion. Data came from immunoSEQ multiplex PCR; TCRdb stores just in-frame clones and leaves some out. The data hold about 40,000 clones, with about 85% observed a single time. This entry comes from a study of OX40 agonist ivuxolimab in advanced cancers. Study-wide background: With ivuxolimab, an agonistic anti-OX40 (CD134) antibody, patients were treated. Among those enrolled, mean age was about 60 years (range 23 to 79) and 82.7% were male. 30% to 40% of patients had received prior checkpoint inhibitor therapy.

The clonotype was recovered from an adult with an advanced solid tumor such as melanoma, head and neck, liver or kidney cancer. The chain joins TRBV9 to TRBJ1-4; 10 bases agree with TRBD1. This specimen was CD4+ or CD8+ T cells sorted from blood, taken in a trial of the OX40 agonist ivuxolimab. Here the CDR3 reads CASSPGTGAGEKLFF. The CDR3 nucleotides are TGTGCCAGCAGCCCCGGGACAGGGGCGGGTGAAAAACTGTTTTTT.